The 28 T cell receptor beta chains in this list originate from one sample, sequenced in a study of blood T cells in healthy people across ages. Then a second PCR, running roughly 7 to 11 cycles, was carried out with a sample-barcoded 5' primer and a J-beta primer mix. MiXCR, applied by TCRdb to the 5' RACE reads, yields one record per CDR3 protein. The profile shows about 760,000 distinct CDR3 sequences, around a quarter of them singletons. The data also belong to a second study, concerning T cells of mothers and their children.

The sample consisted of blood. These receptors were taken from a boy younger than 18 in good health.

Points on this clonotype: Sequence at one end of the junction differs from germline and may be a read error. V usage is TRBV5-1 and J usage is TRBJ2-1; 11 nucleotides agree with TRBD1. The germline V gene encodes CDR1 SGHRS and CDR2 YFSETQ. The CDR3 totals 15 residues. The CDR3 region is CASSGTGGAYNGQFF. The CDR3 DNA sequence: TGCGCCAGCAGCGGGACAGGGGGGGCCTACAATGGGCAGTTCTTC.

In its sample, this clonotype was seen a few times. The chain is built from TRBV12-3 or TRBV12-4 and TRBJ2-1; a weak D match, TRBD2 (5 bases). There are 11 residues in the CDR3. Trimming left V 5 bases short and J 9 bases short, with 8 bases between. CDR3 DNA: TGTGCCAGCAGTACAGAGGGTGAGCAGTTCTTC. This sequence encodes CASSTEGEQFF.

The chain couples TRBV20-1 to TRBJ2-7; TRBD2 matches 8 bases. The J call may be incorrect, as the DNA end agrees better with TRBJ2-1. Looked up from germline, CDR1 is DFQATT and CDR2 is SNEGSKA (reference sequence). The CDR3 length is 15 residues. The CDR3 bases are TGCAGTGCTAGAGAGAGTAGCGGGATAGGCAATGAGCAGTTCTTC. Amino acids: CSARESSGIGNEQFF.

V is TRBV27 and J is TRBJ2-1; tentative D call: TRBD2 (6 bases). The V gene's germline CDR1 is MNHEY and CDR2 SMNVEV (reference sequence). Trimming took off 0 bases at V and 11 bases at J, with 11 bases between the two ends. The CDR3 length is 13 residues. The CDR3 is CASSLSIGGKQFF. CDR3 DNA: TGTGCCAGCAGTTTATCGATTGGGGGGAAGCAGTTCTTC.

The rearrangement uses TRBV20-1 and TRBJ2-4, with 7 nucleotides matching TRBD1. This CDR3 contains 14 residues. The germline V gene has CDR1 DFQATT and CDR2 SNEGSKA (reference sequence). J was trimmed by 6 bases and V by 6 bases; bases with no gene match: 11. The CDR3 nucleotides are TGCAGTGCCCGCGCCGGGACAGAACCAAACATTCAGTACTTC. This codes for CSARAGTEPNIQYF.

Notes on this clonotype: The junction shows a germline mismatch at one end, possibly a read error. This chain joins TRBV25-1 and TRBJ1-4; D gene ambiguous. The CDR3 is 16 residues long. The germline V gene encodes CDR1 MGHDK and CDR2 SYGVNS. CDR3 sequence: CAGSESSGSFNEKLFF. CDR3 coding DNA: TGTGCCGGCAGTGAATCTTCTGGCTCCTTCAATGAAAAACTGTTTTTT.

Many counts were recorded for this clonotype. The V gene is TRBV5-1, the J gene TRBJ2-5; D is possibly TRBD2 (6 bases). Between the trimmed V and J ends, which lost 2 bases and 2 bases, there was a span of 13 bases. The CDR3 loop spans 15 amino acids. Germline-derived CDR1 and CDR2 are SGHRS and YFSETQ. This CDR3 reads CASSFSGSSQETQYF. CDR3 in DNA: TGCGCCAGCAGCTTTAGCGGATCCAGTCAAGAGACCCAGTACTTC. The full variable domain, its missing parts supplied by reference TRBV5-1 and TRBJ2-5, is KAGVTQTPRYLIKTRGQQVTLSCSPISGHRSVSWYQQTPGQGLQFLFEYFSETQRNKGNFPGRFSGRQFSNSRSEMNVSTLELGDSALYLCASSFSGSSQETQYFGPGTRLLVL.

CDR3 sequence: CASSKARGERDRAF. The CDR3 nucleotides read TGTGCCAGCAGCAAAGCGCGGGGTGAAAGGGATCGCGCCTTC. The chain couples TRBV21-1 to TRBJ1-2. TRBV21-1 is designated a pseudogene. This CDR3 has 14 amino acids.

This clonotype was observed a handful of times. The gene calls are TRBV20-1 and TRBJ2-5; no firm D call. The J call is doubtful: the DNA matches TRBJ2-1 better. Germline V CDR1 and CDR2: DFQATT, SNEGSKA (reference sequence). This CDR3 is built from 11 residues. CDR3 in DNA: TGCAGTGCTAGAGGGGTCAATGAGCAGTTCTTC. Translated: CSARGVNEQFF.

The V gene is TRBV20-1, the J gene TRBJ1-1; the match to TRBD1 covers 7 bases. Germline loops: CDR1 DFQATT, CDR2 SNEGSKA (reference sequence). The V gene end was trimmed by 5 bases and the J gene end by 5 bases; junction bases not matched to a gene: 8. There are 13 residues in the CDR3. The CDR3 loop reads CSASTGAGTEAFF. The DNA of the CDR3 is TGCAGTGCTTCTACAGGGGCGGGTACTGAAGCTTTCTTT.

The chain couples TRBV20-1 to TRBJ1-1; TRBD1 matches 9 bases. This CDR3 contains 13 residues. V trimming: 6 bases; J trimming: 4 bases; junction bases outside the gene matches: 6. Germline lookup yields CDR1 DFQATT and CDR2 SNEGSKA (reference sequence). Here the CDR3 reads CSARQGGVTEAFF. As DNA, the CDR3 is TGCAGTGCGAGACAGGGGGGCGTCACTGAAGCTTTCTTT.

This clonotype was counted ten times or more. CDR3 in amino acids: CASSQALGAQETQYF. The CDR3, as DNA: TGCGCCAGCAGCCAAGCTCTCGGGGCCCAAGAGACCCAGTACTTC. The rearrangement links TRBV4-3 to TRBJ2-5; D could derive from TRBD1 or TRBD2 (5 bases each). The CDR3 sequence is 15 residues long. Trimming shortened V by 1 base and J by 1 base, and 10 bases separated the two germline ends. Germline V lookup: CDR1 LGHNA, CDR2 YSLEER.

This clonotype was observed many times. The chain uses TRBV28 and TRBJ2-2, with no clear D. Per germline, CDR1 MDHEN and CDR2 SYDVKM. This CDR3 is 13 amino acids long. V was shortened by 3 bases and J by 4 bases, with 6 bases between the two germline ends. The DNA of the CDR3 is TGTGCCAGCAGTTTCGGTGGCACCGGGGAGCTGTTTTTT. Translating it yields CASSFGGTGELFF.

The chain recombines TRBV29-1 with TRBJ1-2; no definite D call. The V end was cut by 4 bases, the J end by 8 bases, with 17 bases between. This CDR3 contains 13 residues. The germline V gene encodes CDR1 SQVTM and CDR2 ANQGSEA. CDR3 loop: CSVGNEAPGGYTF. The CDR3 DNA follows: TGCAGCGTTGGAAACGAAGCACCGGGAGGCTACACCTTC.

Comment on this clonotype: In this CDR3 the conserved last residue, phenylalanine or tryptophan, is missing, so a read error is likely. V usage is TRBV7-6 and J usage is TRBJ2-3, with TRBD2 matching 10 bases. V shed 5 bases, J shed 2 bases, and the junction held 4 bases outside the gene matches. This CDR3 contains 15 residues. Germline CDR1 is SGHVS and CDR2 is FNYEAQ. Here the CDR3 reads CASSVLAGVTDTQYS. The CDR3 DNA reads TGTGCCAGCAGCGTCCTAGCGGGGGTCACAGATACGCAGTATTCT.

Here the CDR3 DNA reads TGTGCCAGCAGAAAGGGGGCAAATTCACCCCTCCACTTT. The encoded protein is CASRKGANSPLHF. The V and J genes are TRBV7-9 and TRBJ1-6, with TRBD1 matching over 7 bases. The trim removed 6 bases at V and 7 bases at J, leaving 3 bases unmatched. CDR3 size: 13 residues. The germline V gene encodes CDR1 SEHNR and CDR2 FQNEAQ (reference sequence).

This clonotype was recorded a few times. V usage is TRBV29-1 and J usage is TRBJ2-2; D remains unclear. Germline V CDR1 and CDR2: SQVTM, ANQGSEA. V shed 7 bases and J shed 3 bases, with 9 bases lying between them. There are 12 residues in the CDR3. Written as DNA, the CDR3 is TGCAGCGCCAGGAAAGACACCGGGGAGCTGTTTTTT. Encoded protein: CSARKDTGELFF.

The V call is TRBV11-1, the J call TRBJ2-1; 14 bases map to TRBD2. After removal of 5 bases from V and 8 bases from J, the junction contained 11 bases not matched to a gene. Germline CDR1 reads SGHAT; CDR2 reads FQDESV (reference sequence). The CDR3 length is 17 residues. The CDR3 DNA reads TGTGCCAGCAGCCCGGGACTAGCGGGGGCGTGGGTACATGAGCAGTTCTTC. Its translation: CASSPGLAGAWVHEQFF.

This clonotype was recorded only once. The chain combines TRBV3-1 with TRBJ2-1; 14 bases fit TRBD2. Trimming cost V 4 bases and J 7 bases; bases outside gene matches: 9. CDR3 length: 17 amino acids. The germline CDR1 and CDR2 sequences are LGHDT and YNNKEL (reference sequence). The CDR3 sequence is CASSPQGGTSGRNEQFF. The CDR3 nucleotides read TGTGCCAGCAGCCCCCAAGGGGGGACTAGCGGGAGAAATGAGCAGTTCTTC.

For this clonotype: The junction departs from the called germline gene at one end, perhaps through a read error. The rearrangement links TRBV29-1 to TRBJ1-1, with D hard to call. Per germline, CDR1 SQVTM and CDR2 ANQGSEA. The CDR3 contains 10 residues. The CDR3 loop reads CSVSNTETFF. The CDR3 region has the DNA TGCAGCGTTTCAAACACTGAAACTTTCTTT. Full variable domain (remainder filled in from reference TRBV29-1 and TRBJ1-1): SAVISQKPSRDICQRGTSLTIQCQVDSQVTMMFWYRQQPGQSLTLIATANQGSEATYESGFVIDKFPISRPNLTFSTLTVSNMSPEDSSIYLCSVSNTETFFGQGTRLTVV.

This clonotype has a handful of counts. This chain connects TRBV7-8 to TRBJ1-1; the D is unclear. The CDR3 totals 13 residues. V was pared by 2 bases and J by 1 base, with 5 bases between. Germline values: CDR1 SGHVS, CDR2 FQNEAQ. In nucleotides, the CDR3 is TGTGCCAGCAGCTTAAACAAGAACACTGAAGCTTTCTTT. Its translation: CASSLNKNTEAFF.

This clonotype was seen more than once but under ten times. This chain uses TRBV13 with TRBJ2-3, with 10 positions matching TRBD2. V lost 11 bases, J lost 2 bases, and 10 bases stayed unmatched. The CDR3 consists of 15 residues. Per the germline V gene, CDR1 is PRHDT and CDR2 is FYEKMQ (reference sequence). As DNA, the CDR3 is TGTGCCGGCTCTACTAGCGGGGAGAACACAGATACGCAGTATTTT. It yields the protein CAGSTSGENTDTQYF.

There are a few counts of this clonotype. The V and J genes are TRBV28 and TRBJ2-7; TRBD1 might be the D (5 bases). In germline, CDR1 is MDHEN, CDR2 SYDVKM. V was trimmed by 6 bases and J by 3 bases, leaving 9 bases between them. The CDR3 has 12 residues. CDR3 sequence (DNA): TGTGCCAGCAGGCCAGACAGCTACGAGCAGTACTTC. Protein product: CASRPDSYEQYF.

This clonotype has only a few counts. The rearrangement joins TRBV7-8 to TRBJ2-4; no clear D. The V gene lost 3 bases and the J gene lost 0 bases, with 12 bases spanning the gap. The CDR3 has 16 residues. Germline CDR1 and CDR2: SGHVS and FQNEAQ. This CDR3 is CASSFHWALAKNIQYF. For the CDR3, the DNA is TGTGCCAGCAGCTTCCATTGGGCTCTAGCCAAAAACATTCAGTACTTC.

The chain is built from TRBV6-5 and TRBJ1-1, with unresolved D. The V and J ends lost 2 bases and 3 bases respectively, with 7 bases between them. The CDR3 is made up of 13 amino acids. Germline CDR1 is MNHEY and CDR2 is SVGAGI. The CDR3 region is CASSYRVDTEAFF. CDR3 sequence (DNA): TGTGCCAGCAGTTACAGGGTAGACACTGAAGCTTTCTTT.

This clonotype has a handful of counts. J is TRBJ2-1 and V is TRBV20-1; the match to TRBD2 covers 7 bases. Germline V gene lookup returns CDR1 DFQATT and CDR2 SNEGSKA (reference sequence). V shed 5 bases and J 2 bases; nucleotides not matched to a gene: 6. This CDR3 region has 14 residues. CDR3 DNA: TGCAGTGCTCTGAGCGGGGCCACCTACAATGAGCAGTTCTTC. This translates into CSALSGATYNEQFF.

This chain uses TRBV20-1 with TRBJ2-7; the D gene is possibly TRBD2 (7 bases). Germline CDR1 DFQATT, CDR2 SNEGSKA (reference sequence). The CDR3 extends over 14 amino acids. Between the trimmed V and J ends, which lost 4 bases and 7 bases, there was a span of 20 bases. The CDR3 DNA follows: TGCAGTGCTAACGTGGAGTTCGGGGGGCGGGAGCAGTACTTC. It translates to CSANVEFGGREQYF.

V is TRBV9 and J is TRBJ1-2, with TRBD1 identical over 7 bases. CDR1 SGDLS and CDR2 YYNGEE come from the germline V gene. This CDR3 contains 15 residues. Trimming at V came to 6 bases and at J to 3 bases, leaving 11 bases not matched to a gene. CDR3 sequence: CASKPPGQGDYGYTF. The CDR3 DNA reads TGTGCCAGCAAGCCCCCAGGGCAGGGGGACTATGGCTACACCTTC.